These 8 T cell receptor beta chains originate from one sample sequenced in a study of blood T cell repertoires in COVID-19. The table came from immunoSEQ multiplex PCR; TCRdb's copy has only in-frame clones and leaves some out. This repertoire shows about 250,000 clones, about 93% found once; its top ten account for approximately 1.9%. The sample consisted of PBMCs or T cells enriched from blood (not recorded which). The receptor set was obtained from a young woman who had recovered from COVID-19.

V gene TRBV6-5 combines with J gene TRBJ1-1, with D tentatively TRBD1 (6 bases). This CDR3 is built from 12 residues. V lost 7 bases and J lost 8, with 14 bases in between. From germline, CDR1 is MNHEY and CDR2 SVGAGI. The CDR3 nucleotides read TGTGCCAGCATTAGAGGGGGTGGGGAAGCTTTCTTT. It specifies CASIRGGGEAFF.

This clone was detected only a few times. This sequence joins TRBV4-1 and TRBJ1-1, with 7 bases that match TRBD1. V lost 2 bases and J lost 1; bases outside the gene matches: 1. This CDR3 has 14 residues. Germline V gene lookup returns CDR1 MGHRA and CDR2 YSYEKL. CDR3 coding DNA: TGCGCCAGCAGCCAAAGACAGGGGAACACTGAAGCTTTCTTT. Translating it yields CASSQRQGNTEAFF.

The V call is TRBV11-3, the J call TRBJ2-2; 13 bases are a match to TRBD2. The CDR3 extends over 19 amino acids. Per germline, CDR1 SGHNT and CDR2 YENEEA. V shed 1 base and J 5 bases; nucleotides not matched to a gene: 10. The CDR3 spells CASSLGGLAGPLRTGELFF. The CDR3 DNA follows: TGTGCCAGCAGCTTAGGGGGACTAGCGGGGCCCCTAAGGACCGGGGAGCTGTTTTTT.

The V gene is TRBV19, the J gene TRBJ2-1; tentatively, D is TRBD2 (5 bases). This CDR3 is built from 15 residues. The V gene's germline CDR1 is LNHDA and CDR2 SQIVND (reference sequence). V lost 5 bases and J lost 0, with 11 bases in between. The CDR3 DNA is TGTGCCAGTAGTTCCGCGGGTAGCTCCTACAATGAGCAGTTCTTC. It encodes CASSSAGSSYNEQFF.

This chain joins TRBV7-8 and TRBJ1-2, with D possibly being TRBD1 (6 bases). Trimming shortened V by 2 bases and J by 4 bases, and 14 bases separated the two germline ends. The CDR3 is made up of 15 amino acids. Germline CDR1 and CDR2: SGHVS and FQNEAQ. CDR3 DNA sequence: TGTGCCAGCAGCTTATCGGCCAGGGGTGGCTATGGCTACACCTTC. This codes for CASSLSARGGYGYTF.

In its sample, this clone was seen once. V and J are TRBV13 and TRBJ2-2; D gene unclear. The CDR3 loop spans 12 amino acids. Deletions cut 7 bases from V and 7 bases from J, with 10 bases between. Germline CDR1 reads PRHDT; CDR2 reads FYEKMQ (reference sequence). The CDR3 DNA reads TGTGCCAGCACCTTCACTGACGGGGAGCTGTTTTTT. Translation gives CASTFTDGELFF.

This chain links TRBV9 with TRBJ1-2; D is undetermined. The V gene lost 3 bases and the J gene lost 5 bases, with 14 bases spanning the gap. CDR3 length: 14 residues. The germline gives CDR1 SGDLS, CDR2 YYNGEE. CDR3 coding DNA: TGTGCCAGCAGCGGCAGCGGATCAGTATATGGCTACACCTTC. Protein product: CASSGSGSVYGYTF.

The chain links TRBV28 to TRBJ2-1; D possibly corresponds to TRBD1 (5 bases). V lost 3 bases to trimming and J lost 4 bases, with 13 bases between them. The CDR3 has 15 amino acids. Germline CDR1 MDHEN, CDR2 SYDVKM. CDR3 sequence (DNA): TGTGCCAGCAGTTTGGGGCTATCCGCGTACAATGAGCAGTTCTTC. This sequence encodes CASSLGLSAYNEQFF. The variable domain in full, with the rest retrieved from reference TRBV28 and TRBJ2-1, is DVKVTQSSRYLVKRTGEKVFLECVQDMDHENMFWYRQDPGLGLRLIYFSYDVKMKEKGDIPEGYSVSREKKERFSLILESASTNQTSMYLCASSLGLSAYNEQFFGPGTRLTVL.